These 28 T cell receptor beta chains share one sample of origin, sequenced in a study of blood T cell repertoires in COVID-19. Repertoires were generated with immunoSEQ multiplex PCR, while TCRdb's copy carries only in-frame clones and drops some. The sample holds 310,000 or so clones, around nine tenths seen once. The sequenced sample consisted of PBMCs or T cells enriched from blood (not recorded which). These receptor sequences come from a woman aged 40 to 50 who had recovered from COVID-19.

V and J are TRBV9 and TRBJ1-2, with a tentative D call TRBD1 (5 bases). This CDR3 comprises 14 residues. Germline CDR1 and CDR2: SGDLS and YYNGEE. Trimming left V 2 bases short and J 3 bases short, with 11 bases between. For the CDR3, the DNA is TGTGCCAGCAGCGTGGGGGGGTCGTACTATGGCTACACCTTC. This sequence encodes CASSVGGSYYGYTF.

This chain connects TRBV7-9 to TRBJ2-7; 9 nucleotides match TRBD2. The germline V gene encodes CDR1 SEHNR and CDR2 FQNEAQ (reference sequence). The CDR3 sequence is 15 residues long. The V segment lost 4 bases and the J segment 4 bases; nucleotides outside the gene matches: 8. DNA of the CDR3: TGTGCCAGCAGCTCCCCGGCTAGCGGGACATACGAGCAGTACTTC. Its protein product is CASSSPASGTYEQYF.

The rearrangement uses TRBV7-2 and TRBJ2-4; 8 positions match TRBD1. Per the germline V gene, CDR1 is SGHTA and CDR2 is FQGNSA. J lost 5 bases, V lost 5 bases, and 11 bases had no gene match. This CDR3 contains 16 residues. The CDR3: CASSTGQGLSENIQYF. The DNA of the CDR3 is TGTGCCAGCAGCACCGGACAGGGACTCTCCGAAAACATTCAGTACTTC.

The J gene is TRBJ2-3, the V gene TRBV5-1; 7 nucleotides agree with TRBD2. The ends lost 4 bases at V and 3 bases at J; junction bases unmatched: 11. Germline loops: CDR1 SGHRS, CDR2 YFSETQ. The CDR3 runs 16 residues. For the CDR3, the DNA is TGCGCCAGCAGCCCCCGCCTGGGGGGGATGACAGATACGCAGTATTTT. It encodes CASSPRLGGMTDTQYF. The full variable domain, in which reference TRBV5-1 and TRBJ2-3 provide the parts outside the CDR3, is KAGVTQTPRYLIKTRGQQVTLSCSPISGHRSVSWYQQTPGQGLQFLFEYFSETQRNKGNFPGRFSGRQFSNSRSEMNVSTLELGDSALYLCASSPRLGGMTDTQYFGPGTRLTVL.

Comment on this clone: One end of the junction is discordant with germline, which a read error may explain. This rearrangement joins TRBV20-1 to TRBJ1-2, with no clear D. Germline assignment: CDR1 DFQATT and CDR2 SNEGSKA (reference sequence). This CDR3 is built from 8 residues. CDR3 nucleotide sequence: TGCAGTGCTAGGACCGGGGTCTTC. This codes for CSARTGVF.

This clone was recorded once. The chain combines TRBV21-1 with TRBJ1-5; the table names TRBD1, a call not compared with the DNA. TRBV21-1 is deemed a pseudogene. This CDR3 has 16 amino acids. DNA of the CDR3: TGTGCCAGCAGCAAATTTAGGGGCACGAACAATCAGCCCCAGCATTTT. This translates into CASSKFRGTNNQPQHF.

This chain links TRBV18 with TRBJ2-7; TRBD1 aligns across 10 bases. The CDR3 is 16 residues long. Looked up from germline, CDR1 is KGHSH and CDR2 is LQKENI. After removal of 3 bases from V and 2 bases from J, the junction contained 7 bases not matched to a gene. The CDR3 region has the DNA TGTGCCAGCTCACCGTACAGGACAGGGGGTACCTACGAGCAGTACTTC. Its protein is CASSPYRTGGTYEQYF.

The chain links TRBV11-2 to TRBJ2-3, with TRBD2 matching over 9 bases. The trim removed 1 base at V and 3 bases at J, leaving 8 bases unmatched. The CDR3 has 17 amino acids. CDR1 SGHAT and CDR2 FQNNGV come from the germline V gene. The CDR3, as DNA: TGTGCCAGCAGCTTAGGGATCAGCGGGAGGAGGACAGATACGCAGTATTTT. Protein: CASSLGISGRRTDTQYF.

The chain uses TRBV7-3 and TRBJ1-5, with D possibly TRBD1 on 5 matching bases. The CDR3 extends over 15 amino acids. The V gene lost 2 bases and the J gene lost 7 bases, with 15 bases spanning the gap. Germline-derived CDR1 and CDR2 are SGHTA and FQGTGA. The CDR3 sequence is CASSLPAPGGQPQHF. CDR3 in DNA: TGTGCCAGCAGCTTACCAGCCCCGGGGGGGCAGCCCCAGCATTTT.

J is TRBJ2-7 and V is TRBV29-1; the D gene is possibly TRBD1 (5 bases). Germline values: CDR1 SQVTM, CDR2 ANQGSEA. The CDR3 runs to 13 residues. The ends were cut back, 5 bases at V and 8 bases at J, with 19 bases in the middle. CDR3 bases: TGCAGCGTTATCGACTCCAGGGCGCCGAAGCAGTACTTC. Protein product: CSVIDSRAPKQYF.

The chain has TRBV28 and TRBJ1-4; 8 positions agree with TRBD1. Germline loops: CDR1 MDHEN, CDR2 SYDVKM. The CDR3 extends over 14 amino acids. With 2 bases clipped from V and 7 bases from J, the junction kept 3 bases outside the gene matches. CDR3 residues: CASSLGGQGEKLFF. CDR3 DNA sequence: TGTGCCAGCAGTTTAGGTGGACAGGGTGAAAAACTGTTTTTT.

The genes are TRBV29-1 and TRBJ1-2; no firm D call. Germline V gene lookup returns CDR1 SQVTM and CDR2 ANQGSEA. V was pared by 7 bases and J by 4 bases, with 16 bases between. CDR3 length equals 13 residues. CDR3 in DNA: TGCAGCGGGGTGGGCGCCTTAGGCTATGGCTACACCTTC. It encodes CSGVGALGYGYTF.

This clone was seen many times. The V and J genes are TRBV7-9 and TRBJ2-1; TRBD2 is a possible D gene (5 bases). The V end lost 3 bases, the J end lost 5 bases, and 8 bases lay between the germline ends. Germline V gene sequence: CDR1 SEHNR, CDR2 FQNEAQ (reference sequence). The length of the CDR3 is 13 residues. The CDR3 DNA reads TGTGCCAGCAGCTTGGCAGCGGACAATGAGCAGTTCTTC. It yields the protein CASSLAADNEQFF.

This chain connects TRBV7-2 to TRBJ2-2; a weak D match, TRBD1 (6 bases). The germline V gene has CDR1 SGHTA and CDR2 FQGNSA. Deletions cut 5 bases from V and 0 bases from J, with 10 bases between. This CDR3 spans 15 amino acids. The CDR3 DNA sequence: TGTGCCAGCAGCCCTAGGACAGCGAACACCGGGGAGCTGTTTTTT. The encoded protein is CASSPRTANTGELFF.

This sequence joins TRBV27 and TRBJ2-7; possible D gene TRBD1, 6 bases. This CDR3 has 14 amino acids. Germline V gene sequence: CDR1 MNHEY, CDR2 SMNVEV (reference sequence). V was cut by 2 bases and J by 2 bases, with 10 bases left in between. Here the CDR3 reads CASSLTGTPYEQYF. CDR3 bases: TGTGCCAGCAGTTTAACTGGGACACCCTACGAGCAGTACTTC.

This sequence joins TRBV4-1 and TRBJ1-2, with 7 bases that match TRBD1. The CDR3 has 14 amino acids. In germline, CDR1 is MGHRA, CDR2 YSYEKL. V was pared by 1 base and J by 4 bases, with 3 bases of the junction left unmatched. CDR3 DNA sequence: TGCGCCAGCAGCCAAGGGAACAGGGGCTATGGCTACACCTTC. It encodes CASSQGNRGYGYTF.

This clone was found a few times. The chain has TRBV29-1 and TRBJ1-1; no definite D call. V was clipped by 1 base and J by 1 base, with 13 bases between them. The CDR3 contains 15 residues. Germline CDR1 is SQVTM and CDR2 is ANQGSEA. This CDR3 is CSVEGPQQANTEAFF. The CDR3 DNA is TGCAGCGTTGAAGGACCACAGCAGGCGAACACTGAAGCTTTCTTT.

This chain links TRBV7-2 with TRBJ1-2; a weak D match, TRBD1 (6 bases). The V gene's germline CDR1 is SGHTA and CDR2 FQGNSA. The CDR3 runs 17 residues. V was clipped by 0 bases and J by 4 bases, with 18 bases between them. CDR3 region: CASSLARGQIGGYGYTF. The CDR3 region has the DNA TGTGCCAGCAGCTTAGCCCGAGGACAGATTGGGGGCTATGGCTACACCTTC.

The V and J genes are TRBV13 and TRBJ2-6; maybe TRBD2 (5 bases). Germline V gene data show CDR1 as PRHDT and CDR2 as FYEKMQ (reference sequence). The CDR3 runs to 13 residues. V dropped 5 bases and J dropped 12 bases, with 14 bases sitting between them. The DNA of the CDR3 is TGTGCCAGCAGCCCCGGGTCTGGGAGCGTCCTGACTTTC. It yields the protein CASSPGSGSVLTF.

This CDR3 is CASSYTSGEGGEQYF. The CDR3 bases are TGTGCCAGCTCCTATACTAGCGGAGAGGGTGGCGAGCAGTACTTC. The chain joins TRBV18 to TRBJ2-7; 8 positions agree with TRBD2. Germline assignment: CDR1 KGHSH and CDR2 LQKENI. The CDR3 is 15 residues long. V was clipped by 6 bases and J by 6 bases; unmatched bases: 13.

The genes are TRBV5-4 and TRBJ2-1; 7 nucleotides align to TRBD2. The CDR3 loop spans 18 amino acids. V shed 0 bases and J 7 bases; nucleotides not matched to a gene: 16. CDR1 is SGHNT and CDR2 is YYREEE in the germline V gene (reference sequence). The CDR3 sequence: CASSLDSRGGGLVNEQFF. The CDR3 nucleotides are TGTGCCAGCAGCTTGGATTCCCGGGGCGGGGGTCTGGTTAATGAGCAGTTCTTC.

The J gene is TRBJ2-7, the V gene TRBV11-2, with 7 bases lining up with TRBD2. V shed 4 bases, J shed 2 bases, and the junction held 14 bases outside the gene matches. CDR1 is SGHAT and CDR2 is FQNNGV in the germline V gene. This CDR3 comprises 17 residues. In nucleotides, the CDR3 is TGTGCCAGCAGCTCCTCCAAGTGGCGGGAGAAAACCTACGAGCAGTACTTC. Protein product: CASSSSKWREKTYEQYF.

The rearrangement uses TRBV13 and TRBJ2-1; 12 bases line up with TRBD2. V dropped 0 bases and J dropped 9; count of bases not matched to a gene: 6. CDR3 length: 16 amino acids. The germline gives CDR1 PRHDT, CDR2 FYEKMQ (reference sequence). The CDR3 reads CASSLGLAGGPFEQFF. CDR3 DNA: TGTGCCAGCAGCTTAGGCCTAGCGGGGGGGCCATTTGAGCAGTTCTTC.

The chain has TRBV24-1 and TRBJ2-5, with TRBD1 matching over 9 bases. V was clipped by 5 bases and J by 4 bases; unmatched bases: 7. Germline V lookup: CDR1 KGHDR, CDR2 SFDVKD. This CDR3 contains 15 residues. CDR3 bases: TGTGCCACCAGTGCCCGGGACAGGGTAGCAGAGACCCAGTACTTC. It translates to CATSARDRVAETQYF.

The chain carries TRBV19 and TRBJ2-3; 12 nucleotides agree with TRBD2. The CDR3 consists of 16 residues. The germline V gene has CDR1 LNHDA and CDR2 SQIVND (reference sequence). Germline trimming cut 6 bases from V and 2 bases from J; bases unmatched to any gene: 6. The CDR3 sequence: CASSVRTSGDTDTQYF. DNA of the CDR3: TGTGCCAGTAGCGTTAGGACTAGCGGGGACACAGATACGCAGTATTTT.

The chain links TRBV4-3 to TRBJ2-3, with 8 nucleotides matching TRBD1. Trimming cost V 3 bases and J 1 base; bases outside gene matches: 3. From germline, CDR1 is LGHNA and CDR2 YSLEER. CDR3 length equals 15 residues. The CDR3 is CASSHDRGGTDTQYF. Here the CDR3 DNA reads TGCGCCAGCAGCCACGACAGGGGCGGCACAGATACGCAGTATTTT.

The table lists this clone with a few counts. CDR3 sequence reads: CATTGQGSNGYTF. CDR3 DNA sequence: TGTGCCACAACGGGACAGGGGTCCAATGGCTACACCTTC. This chain connects TRBV28 to TRBJ1-2; 10 bases fit TRBD1. V gave up 10 bases and J gave up 6 bases; unmatched junction bases: 8. CDR1 is MDHEN, CDR2 SYDVKM, per germline. This CDR3 is 13 amino acids long.

The rearrangement uses TRBV5-1 and TRBJ2-7; 15 bases map to TRBD2. Germline-derived CDR1 and CDR2 are SGHRS and YFSETQ. V was pared by 4 bases and J by 2 bases, with 7 bases of the junction left unmatched. The CDR3 loop spans 17 amino acids. The CDR3 protein is CASSVGTSGRSPYEQYF. CDR3 bases: TGCGCCAGCAGCGTAGGGACTAGCGGGAGGTCTCCCTACGAGCAGTACTTC.